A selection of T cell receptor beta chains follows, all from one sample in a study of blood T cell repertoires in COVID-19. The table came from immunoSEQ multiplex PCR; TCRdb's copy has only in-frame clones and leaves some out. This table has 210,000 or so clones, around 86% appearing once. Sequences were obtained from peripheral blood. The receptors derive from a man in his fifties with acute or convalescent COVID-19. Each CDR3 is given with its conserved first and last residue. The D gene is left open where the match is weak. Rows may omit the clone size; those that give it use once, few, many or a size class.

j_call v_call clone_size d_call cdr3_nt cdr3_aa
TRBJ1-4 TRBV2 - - TGTGCCAGCAGGGCCCAAGGGCAGGAGGCTGAAAAACTGTTTTTT CASRAQGQEAEKLFF
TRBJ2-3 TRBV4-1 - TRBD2 TGCGCCAGCAGCCAGGGGGCTTGGACTAGCGCGATTACAGATACGCAGTATTTT CASSQGAWTSAITDTQYF
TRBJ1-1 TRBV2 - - TGTGCCAGCAGCCCCAGGGAGGGGAGGAACACTGAAGCTTTCTTT CASSPREGRNTEAFF
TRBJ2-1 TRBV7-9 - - TGTGCCAGCAGCTCCCCCGGGATTCAGTGGAATGAGCAGTTCTTC CASSSPGIQWNEQFF
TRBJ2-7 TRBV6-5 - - TGTGCCAGCAGGAGAGTAGGGGAACTATACGAGCAGTACTTC CASRRVGELYEQYF
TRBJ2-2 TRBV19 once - TGTGCCAGTTTGAACGGAGGGCTGGCGAACACCGGGGAGCTGTTTTTT CASLNGGLANTGELFF
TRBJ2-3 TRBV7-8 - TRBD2 TGTGCCAGCAGCCCGGGACTAGCGGGGGGGCGCACAGATACGCAGTATTTT CASSPGLAGGRTDTQYF
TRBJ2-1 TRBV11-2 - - TGTGCCAGCAGTTGGGGCACTTACAATGAGCAGTTCTTC CASSWGTYNEQFF
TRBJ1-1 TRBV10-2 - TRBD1 TGCGCCAGCAGAGGACAGGGGGGGTCTGAAGCTTTCTTT CASRGQGGSEAFF
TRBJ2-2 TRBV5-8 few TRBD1 TGTGCCAGCAGCTCCGGGACAGTAGCCAACACCGGGGAGCTGTTTTTT CASSSGTVANTGELFF